The sequence of this T cell receptor beta chain was determined in a study of T cells after yellow fever vaccination. Study-wide results and limits: Sorted repertoires could include abundant contaminating clonotypes from bulk cells.

Universal primer sites and UMIs were introduced during 5'RACE template-switching synthesis of TCR cDNA. In TCRdb, the 5' RACE reads were re-called with MiXCR into one record per CDR3 protein. The sample lists 100,000 to 150,000 distinct CDR3 sequences, about 7.2% occurring once. This clonotype appeared many times. Its cognate antigen is unknown. This TCR derives from a man younger than 35 who received the YFV17D yellow fever vaccine. The source was CD4+ T cells sorted from PBMCs, collected around 45 days after the first yellow fever vaccination.

CDR3 in amino acids: CASSYTLAGGWREQFF. CDR3 DNA: TGTGCCAGCAGTTACACCCTGGCGGGGGGTTGGAGAGAGCAGTTCTTC. The chain is built from TRBV6-5 and TRBJ2-1, with 8 bases lining up with TRBD2. Germline-derived CDR1 and CDR2 are MNHEY and SVGAGI. The trim removed 2 bases at V and 10 bases at J, leaving 13 bases unmatched. CDR3 length: 16 residues.